Included here is one TCR beta chain sequence, with context. Its antigen remains unknown. V lost 3 bases, J lost 0 bases, and 12 bases lay in between. The CDR3 sequence is 16 residues long. Germline CDR1 SGHDT, CDR2 YYEEEE. This specimen comes from a study of T cells after yellow fever vaccination. Overall study context: Fractions of low cell number were prepared using SMART-Seq v4 Ultra Low Input. Points from the study as a whole: The secondary response showed a weaker magnitude and a faster peak, day 5 versus 15.

UMIs and a universal primer site were added when TCR cDNA was made by 5'RACE template switching. TCRdb used MiXCR to reprocess the 5' RACE reads, holding one entry per CDR3 protein. Among approximately 260,000 distinct CDR3 sequences listed, around 4.9% were seen once. The genes are TRBV5-6 and TRBJ1-4; maybe TRBD1 (5 bases). The sample in question was CD4+ T cells sorted from PBMCs, obtained on the day of the yellow fever booster vaccination. The origin of this receptor is a man younger than 30 who received the YFV17D yellow fever vaccine. The CDR3, as DNA: TGTGCCAGCAGCTCAGACAGCTCAACAACTAATGAAAAACTGTTTTTT. Its translation is CASSSDSSTTNEKLFF. Together with reference TRBV5-6 and TRBJ1-4, the CDR3 gives the full variable domain: DAGVTQSPTHLIKTRGQQVTLRCSPKSGHDTVSWYQQALGQGPQFIFQYYEEEERQRGNFPDRFSGHQFPNYSSELNVNALLLGDSALYLCASSSDSSTTNEKLFFGSGTQLSVL.